This TCR beta chain was captured by sequencing in a study of blood T cell repertoires in COVID-19. Methods used by the authors: By means of reference gene primer amplification, nucleated cell counts were estimated. Produced via immunoSEQ multiplex PCR; TCRdb's table is partial and in-frame only. D and trimming were read from the DNA, whereas the V and J calls and clone size are those reported in that table. This table holds around 200,000 clones, approximately 83% found once. The germline CDR1 and CDR2 sequences are SGHRS and YFSETQ. The CDR3 has 15 amino acids. Losses at the gene ends were 0 bases for V and 5 bases for J; bases not matched to a gene: 5. Recruited during active infection, patients (from Seattle) were subsequently followed longitudinally.

The specimen was peripheral blood. The sequence derives from a woman aged 40-49 years with COVID-19, enrolled during active disease. The chain employs TRBV5-1 and TRBJ1-2; TRBD1 aligns across 9 bases. This CDR3 reads CASSLGQGGTYGYTF. The CDR3 DNA reads as TGCGCCAGCAGCTTGGGACAGGGGGGAACATATGGCTACACCTTC.